The TCR beta chain described here comes from a study of OX40 agonist ivuxolimab in advanced cancers. The CDR3 contains 14 residues. CDR1 SGHNT and CDR2 YYREEE come from the germline V gene (reference sequence). The junction had 7 bases not matched to a gene; V was cut back by 4 bases and J by 5 bases. Measured with immunoSEQ multiplex PCR; TCRdb has only the in-frame clones, and not every one. The repertoire holds over 80,000 clones, with approximately 91% as singletons. The sample holds one count of this clone. The material was CD4+ or CD8+ T cells sorted from blood, obtained in a trial of the OX40 agonist ivuxolimab. The source of this sequence is an adult with an advanced solid tumor such as melanoma, head and neck, liver or kidney cancer. The J gene is TRBJ2-3, the V gene TRBV5-4; 7 nucleotides line up with TRBD1. CDR3 coding DNA: TGTGCCAGCAGCCCGGGGACAGCCTTAGATACGCAGTATTTT. It codes for CASSPGTALDTQYF.